This T cell receptor beta chain was recovered during a study of radiation and T cells in renal cell carcinoma. CDR1 is SNHLY, CDR2 FYNNEI, per germline. There are 14 residues in the CDR3. Trimming removed 5 bases at V and 7 bases at J, with 14 bases between. Time point meaning: blood 2 weeks post-SBRT. Treatment specified: 15 Gy SBRT to primary tumor, nephrectomy 4 weeks later. Sequenced by immunoSEQ multiplex PCR; TCRdb stores in-frame clones only, minus some. The sample has about 150,000 clones; roughly 89% are singletons. Specimen: blood, collected from a patient whose treatment included radiotherapy and nephrectomy. The chain recombines TRBV2 with TRBJ1-4; D remains unclear. The clonotype originates from a woman between 45 and 60 years old with renal cell carcinoma. In nucleotides, the CDR3 is TGTGCCAGCAGTTTTGCCCGGGATTCTGAAAAACTGTTTTTT. It codes for CASSFARDSEKLFF.